This T cell receptor (beta chain) was captured in a study of OX40 agonist ivuxolimab in advanced cancers. Study as a whole: Allowance was made for prior anti-PD-1, anti-PD-L1 or anti-CTLA-4 therapy, and around 44% had some. General study findings and limits: More expanded clones were seen, on average, in CD8+ T cells than in CD4+. Clonal expansion by week 6 occurred in CD4+ and CD8+ blood T cells (at 0.1 to 3.0 mg/kg). Low normalized T-cell clonal expansion was additionally recorded for some nonresponders.

CDR1 SEHNR and CDR2 FQNEAQ come from the germline V gene (reference sequence). V trimming: 2 bases; J trimming: 9 bases; junction bases outside the gene matches: 4. This CDR3 is 13 amino acids long. Of note for this clone: The antigen remains undetermined.

Method: immunoSEQ multiplex PCR; TCRdb's copy keeps in-frame clones and lacks some. Here the sample spans around 60,000 clones, roughly four fifths being singletons. The chain joins TRBV7-9 to TRBJ2-1, with TRBD1 identical over 7 bases. The starting material was CD4+ or CD8+ T cells sorted from blood, obtained in a trial of the OX40 agonist ivuxolimab. The origin of this receptor is an adult with an advanced solid tumor such as melanoma, head and neck, liver or kidney cancer. The CDR3 DNA follows: TGTGCCAGCAGCTTAAACAGGGGATTTGAGCAGTTCTTC. This translates into CASSLNRGFEQFF. The full variable domain, with the rest looked up from reference TRBV7-9 and TRBJ2-1, is DTGVSQNPRHKITKRGQNVTFRCDPISEHNRLYWYRQTLGQGPEFLTYFQNEAQLEKSRLLSDRFSAERPKGSFSTLEIQRTEQGDSAMYLCASSLNRGFEQFFGPGTRLTVL.